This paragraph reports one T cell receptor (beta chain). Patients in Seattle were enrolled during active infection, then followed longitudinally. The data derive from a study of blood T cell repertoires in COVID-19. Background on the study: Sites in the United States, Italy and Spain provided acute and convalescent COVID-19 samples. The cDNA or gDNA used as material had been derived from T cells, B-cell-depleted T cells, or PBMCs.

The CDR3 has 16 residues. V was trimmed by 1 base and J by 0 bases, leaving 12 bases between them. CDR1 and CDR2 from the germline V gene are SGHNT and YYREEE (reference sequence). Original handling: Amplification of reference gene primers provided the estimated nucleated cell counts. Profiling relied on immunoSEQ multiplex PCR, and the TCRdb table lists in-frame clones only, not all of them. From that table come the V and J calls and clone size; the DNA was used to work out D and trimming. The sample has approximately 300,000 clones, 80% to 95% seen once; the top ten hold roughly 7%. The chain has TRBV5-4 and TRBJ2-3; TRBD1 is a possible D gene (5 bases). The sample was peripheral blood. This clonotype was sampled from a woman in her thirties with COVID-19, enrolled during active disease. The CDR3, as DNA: TGTGCCAGCAGCTTGAAGACAGATCCTAGCACAGATACGCAGTATTTT. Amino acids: CASSLKTDPSTDTQYF.